Listed below are T cell receptor beta chains from one sample, sequenced in a study of cytomegalovirus exposure and HLA in healthy donors. The protocol was immunoSEQ multiplex PCR, while the TCRdb copy is restricted to in-frame clones and leaves out a portion. The sample has around 160,000 clones; roughly 79% are singletons. The sample was PBMCs. The receptors were gathered from a woman aged 40-49 years in good health and CMV-seronegative. CDR3s include the opening cysteine and the closing phenylalanine or tryptophan. The order of the fields is D gene, V gene, clone size, J gene, CDR3 protein, CDR3 DNA. The D gene is left open where the match is weak. Clone size is shown for a subset of rows, as once, few, many or a class of expanded clone.

TRBD1,TRBV2,-,TRBJ1-2,CASSVLGQGAYGYTF,TGTGCCAGCAGTGTCCTGGGACAGGGGGCGTATGGCTACACCTTC
-,TRBV7-6,-,TRBJ2-7,CASSLSIDEQYF,TGTGCCAGCAGCTTAAGCATCGACGAGCAGTACTTC
-,TRBV2,-,TRBJ1-2,CASSPEILYGYTF,TGTGCCAGCAGCCCTGAAATACTCTATGGCTACACCTTC
-,TRBV5-1,-,TRBJ1-2,CASRQGASYGYTF,TGCGCCAGCAGACAGGGAGCATCTTATGGCTACACCTTC
TRBD1,TRBV2,-,TRBJ2-5,CASSPTGAKETQYF,TGTGCCAGCAGTCCAACAGGGGCAAAAGAGACCCAGTACTTC
-,TRBV27,-,TRBJ2-1,CASATSSTFSYNEQFF,TGTGCCAGCGCCACTAGCTCAACCTTCTCCTACAATGAGCAGTTCTTC
-,TRBV7-3,-,TRBJ1-1,CASSLLPDSREAFF,TGTGCCAGCAGCCTCCTCCCGGACAGCAGAGAAGCTTTCTTT
-,TRBV6-1,-,TRBJ1-2,CASVDPQGLYGYTF,TGTGCCAGCGTGGACCCACAGGGTCTCTATGGCTACACCTTC
-,TRBV11-3,-,TRBJ2-5,CASSPGTGRPGGAQYF,TGTGCCAGCAGCCCGGGGACTGGGAGACCCGGTGGGGCCCAGTACTTC
TRBD1,TRBV6-1,few,TRBJ1-2,CASSDPGQAAGYGYTF,TGTGCCAGCAGTGACCCCGGACAGGCGGCGGGGTATGGCTACACCTTC
-,TRBV5-6,-,TRBJ2-2,CASSQDTGNTGELFF,TGTGCCAGCAGCCAAGATACAGGAAACACCGGGGAGCTGTTTTTT
TRBD2,TRBV5-6,-,TRBJ2-5,CASSSETSGRAQETQYF,TGTGCCAGCAGTTCCGAAACTAGCGGGAGGGCCCAAGAGACCCAGTACTTC
-,TRBV9,-,TRBJ2-3,CASSVWAGSTDTQYF,TGTGCCAGCAGCGTATGGGCGGGGAGCACAGATACGCAGTATTTT
-,TRBV28,-,TRBJ1-4,CASSLDWRRFNEKLFF,TGTGCCAGCAGCCTAGACTGGAGGCGGTTTAATGAAAAACTGTTTTTT
TRBD1,TRBV9,-,TRBJ2-1,CASSTRDRGYNEQFF,TGTGCCAGCAGCACCCGGGACAGGGGTTACAATGAGCAGTTCTTC
-,TRBV11-3,once,TRBJ2-1,CASSLMGQGGEQFF,TGTGCCAGCAGCTTAATGGGGCAGGGCGGTGAGCAGTTCTTC
-,TRBV5-1,-,TRBJ2-2,CASSLAFRTGELFF,TGCGCCAGCAGCTTGGCCTTCAGGACCGGGGAGCTGTTTTTT
-,TRBV30,-,TRBJ1-5,CAWSGGKGSNQPQHF,TGTGCCTGGAGCGGAGGCAAAGGTAGCAATCAGCCCCAGCATTTT
-,TRBV20-1,-,TRBJ1-1,CSATEETEAFF,TGCAGTGCTACGGAGGAAACTGAAGCTTTCTTT
-,TRBV30,few,TRBJ2-7,CAWNLGGHYEQYF,TGTGCCTGGAACCTCGGAGGGCACTACGAGCAGTACTTC
-,TRBV9,-,TRBJ2-7,CASSAGLLAYEQYF,TGTGCCAGCAGCGCCGGACTTCTTGCCTACGAGCAGTACTTC
-,TRBV7-8,-,TRBJ1-5,CASSRGLEYQPQHF,TGTGCCAGCAGCCGTGGACTGGAATATCAGCCCCAGCATTTT
-,TRBV21-1,-,TRBJ1-2,CASRTGGNYGYTF,TGTGCCAGCCGAACAGGGGGCAACTATGGCTACACCTTC
TRBD1,TRBV9,-,TRBJ2-2,CASSAGTGNTGELFF,TGTGCCAGCAGCGCCGGGACAGGGAACACCGGGGAGCTGTTTTTT
TRBD2,TRBV6-6,-,TRBJ2-7,CASREREDSYEQYF,TGTGCCAGCAGGGAGCGGGAGGACTCCTACGAGCAGTACTTC
TRBD2,TRBV9,-,TRBJ2-2,CASSVALSGKKAGELFF,TGTGCCAGCAGCGTAGCTTTGAGCGGGAAGAAGGCCGGGGAGCTGTTTTTT
-,TRBV7-8,-,TRBJ1-4,CASSRQEKLFF,TGTGCCAGCAGCCGACAGGAAAAACTGTTTTTT
TRBD2,TRBV5-8,-,TRBJ2-1,CASSRSSGSHDEQFF,TGTGCCAGCAGCCGATCTAGCGGGAGTCACGATGAGCAGTTCTTC
-,TRBV15,-,TRBJ1-2,CATSRDSGYTF,TGTGCCACCAGCAGAGATTCGGGCTACACCTTC
TRBD2,TRBV25-1,-,TRBJ2-3,CASSDGLAADTQYF,TGTGCCAGCAGTGACGGGCTAGCGGCAGATACGCAGTATTTT
TRBD1,TRBV25-1,few,TRBJ1-5,CASAGGQGGQPQHF,TGTGCCAGCGCCGGGGGACAGGGGGGACAGCCCCAGCATTTT
TRBD1,TRBV11-3,few,TRBJ1-1,CASSSRDRGTEAFF,TGTGCCAGCAGCTCCCGGGACAGGGGAACTGAAGCTTTCTTT
TRBD2,TRBV14,-,TRBJ2-3,CASSPGLAGGTDTQYF,TGTGCCAGCAGCCCGGGACTAGCGGGAGGCACAGATACGCAGTATTTT
TRBD2,TRBV2,-,TRBJ2-1,CASKLAALNEQFF,TGTGCCAGCAAGCTAGCGGCCCTTAATGAGCAGTTCTTC
TRBD2,TRBV2,-,TRBJ2-3,CASSGTSGGNTQYF,TGTGCCAGCAGTGGGACTAGCGGGGGAAATACGCAGTATTTT
-,TRBV19,-,TRBJ1-5,CASSIDQGGGQPQHF,TGTGCCAGTAGTATAGATCAAGGAGGAGGGCAGCCCCAGCATTTT
TRBD1,TRBV28,-,TRBJ1-1,CASGQGKYTEAFF,TGTGCCAGCGGACAGGGGAAATACACTGAAGCTTTCTTT
-,TRBV9,once,TRBJ2-6,CASSSTLGLVSGANVLTF,TGTGCCAGCAGCTCCACCCTAGGACTCGTCTCTGGGGCCAACGTCCTGACTTTC
TRBD1,TRBV5-6,few,TRBJ2-7,CASSLGTGREQYF,TGTGCCAGCAGCTTGGGGACAGGGCGCGAGCAGTACTTC
TRBD2,TRBV5-4,-,TRBJ2-7,CASSPARAGVVPEQYF,TGTGCCAGCAGCCCCGCGAGAGCGGGAGTAGTCCCCGAGCAGTACTTC
TRBD1,TRBV6-1,-,TRBJ2-7,CASSTDRGDYEQYF,TGTGCCAGCAGTACGGACAGGGGAGACTACGAGCAGTACTTC
-,TRBV7-2,-,TRBJ2-2,CASSLRRQTSGELFF,TGTGCCAGCAGTTTGCGTCGACAGACCTCCGGGGAGCTGTTTTTT
-,TRBV19,-,TRBJ2-1,CASSIEATTYNEQFF,TGTGCCAGTAGTATCGAGGCGACCACCTACAATGAGCAGTTCTTC
-,TRBV7-8,-,TRBJ1-4,CASSLGGGSNEKLFF,TGTGCCAGCAGCCTAGGGGGAGGATCTAATGAAAAACTGTTTTTT
-,TRBV18,-,TRBJ2-1,CASSPPSLYNEQFF,TGTGCCAGCTCACCACCTAGTCTGTACAATGAGCAGTTCTTC
-,TRBV28,-,TRBJ2-3,CASSSGAAGTDTQYF,TGTGCCAGCAGTTCTGGGGCCGCGGGCACAGATACGCAGTATTTT
-,TRBV27,-,TRBJ2-1,CASSLSGAGFRQFF,TGTGCCAGCAGTTTATCAGGCGCGGGATTTAGGCAGTTCTTC